These T cell receptor beta chains were read from a single sample in a study of blood T cells in healthy people across ages. TCRdb reprocessed the 5' RACE reads with MiXCR, giving one entry per CDR3 protein. Of about 590,000 distinct CDR3 sequences in the sample, 25% to 35% were seen once. The material sequenced was blood. The receptors come from a woman at least 80 years old in good health. The CDR3 runs from the conserved cysteine through the conserved F or W. A D gene is named only where the DNA matches it firmly. Clone size is stated in some rows and not others, as once, few, many or a class when expanded.

D gene,V gene,clone size,J gene,CDR3 DNA,CDR3 protein
NA,TRBV5-1,NA,TRBJ2-7,TGCGCCAGCCTACCTCGGGGCTACGAGCAGTACTTC,CASLPRGYEQYF
NA,TRBV9,many,TRBJ2-2,TGTGCCAGCAGCGGGGGGCCGGGGACCGGGGAGCTGTTTTTT,CASSGGPGTGELFF
NA,TRBV3-1,many,TRBJ1-2,TGTGCCAGCAGCCAAGATGCGTTACTCTATGGCTACACCTTC,CASSQDALLYGYTF
TRBD1,TRBV19,few,TRBJ2-3,TGTGCCAGTAGTCCACAGGGGGCGTCGACAGATACGCAGTATTTT,CASSPQGASTDTQYF
NA,TRBV3-1,NA,TRBJ2-7,TGTGCCAGCAGCCAAGTATTTACAGGCCCCTACAATGAGCAGTACTTC,CASSQVFTGPYNEQYF
NA,TRBV4-2,few,TRBJ1-1,TGTGCCAGCAGCCTCGTTCCGAGGGGGAACACTGAAGCTTTCTTT,CASSLVPRGNTEAFF
TRBD1,TRBV4-1,many,TRBJ1-2,TGCGCCAGCAGCCAGGGGGGACAGGGGGCGGCCGGCTACACCTTC,CASSQGGQGAAGYTF
TRBD1,TRBV9,many,TRBJ1-2,TGTGCCAGCAGCGAGGGGCCCCGACAGGGCCCTAGTGGCTACACCTTC,CASSEGPRQGPSGYTF
NA,TRBV5-6,few,TRBJ1-3,TGTGCCAGCAGCTTGACCGGGCCGGGCTTGTCTGGAAACACCATATATTTT,CASSLTGPGLSGNTIYF
TRBD1,TRBV11-1,NA,TRBJ2-4,TGTGCCAGCAGCGCGGGACAGGCGACCAAAAACATTCAGTACTTC,CASSAGQATKNIQYF
TRBD2,TRBV27,NA,TRBJ2-1,TGTGCCAGCAGTACCGGGACTAGACGTAGTCTAAACGGTGAGCAGTTCTTC,CASSTGTRRSLNGEQFF
NA,TRBV5-4,few,TRBJ2-7,TGTGCCAGCAGCTTAGTTAGGGGGGGCGAGCAGTACTTC,CASSLVRGGEQYF
TRBD2,TRBV27,many,TRBJ2-1,TGTGCCAGCAGTACAAATAGCGGGGGCACCTACAATGAGCAGTTCTTC,CASSTNSGGTYNEQFF
TRBD1,TRBV12-3/TRBV12-4,few,TRBJ1-3,TGTGCCAGCAGTTTAACCCAGGGGGCGAGGGGAAACACCATATATTTT,CASSLTQGARGNTIYF
NA,TRBV5-1,many,TRBJ2-5,TGTGCCAGCAGCTTAGGGGGGTACCAAGAGACCCAGTACTTC,CASSLGGYQETQYF
NA,TRBV5-1,NA,TRBJ2-1,TGTGTCAGCAGCTTGGGCCCCCCGGGGAGCAATGAGCAGTTCTTC,CVSSLGPPGSNEQFF
TRBD1,TRBV9,NA,TRBJ2-7,TGTGCCAGCAGCGTGGAACCGGGACAGGGGCTAAATGAGCAGTACTTC,CASSVEPGQGLNEQYF
NA,TRBV5-1,NA,TRBJ2-1,TGCGCCAGCAGCTGGGTAGGCGTTACCTACGAGCAGTTCTTC,CASSWVGVTYEQFF
NA,TRBV20-1,NA,TRBJ1-1,TGCAGTGCTAGACTCCTAGGTAGGGACACTGAAGCTTTCTTT,CSARLLGRDTEAFF